Listed below are T cell receptor beta chains from one sample, sequenced in a study of tumor-infiltrating lymphocytes in primary liver carcinoma. Using its own MiXCR run on the multiplex PCR reads, TCRdb lists one record per CDR3 protein. This table has about 50,000 distinct CDR3 sequences, roughly 80% appearing once. Sequenced input: liver tumor tissue from sampling region 5. The receptors originated from a man aged 35 to 55 with primary liver carcinoma and hepatitis B virus infection. CDR3s include the opening cysteine and the closing phenylalanine or tryptophan. A D gene is named only where the DNA matches it firmly. A row's size may be missing; if present it is once, few, many or a size class.

V gene	clone size	J gene	CDR3 length	D gene	CDR3 DNA	CDR3 protein
TRBV6-1	NA	TRBJ2-1	15	TRBD2	TGTGTCAGCAGTGAAGAAGCGGGAGGATGCAATGAGCAGTCCTTC	CVSSEEAGGCNEQSF
TRBV29-1	NA	TRBJ2-3	16	TRBD2	TGCAGCGTTTTTAAGCTTTCTAGCGGGAGTGTAGATAGGCAGTATTTT	CSVFKLSSGSVDRQYF
TRBV5-1	NA	TRBJ2-3	16	TRBD2	TGCGCCGGCAGCTTGCAAGCTAGCGGGAGCACAGATACGCAGTATTTC	CAGSLQASGSTDTQYF
TRBV11-3	NA	TRBJ2-1	13	TRBD2	TGTGCCAGCAGCTCGGGAGGTAGCTGGGAGCAGTTCTTC	CASSSGGSWEQFF
TRBV11-2	NA	TRBJ2-4	17	NA	TGTGCCAGCAGCTTAGATAGAGCAGGTCTGGTCAAAAGCATTCAGTACTTC	CASSLDRAGLVKSIQYF
TRBV5-5	NA	TRBJ1-6	18	NA	TGTACCAGCACCCTACGGGACAAGACGAGCTCCTATAATTCACCTCTCCACTTT	CTSTLRDKTSSYNSPLHF
TRBV6-1	medium-sized	TRBJ2-3	12	NA	TGTGCCAGCAGTGATTGGGCAGATACGCAGTATTTT	CASSDWADTQYF
TRBV12-3/TRBV12-4	NA	TRBJ1-4	13	NA	TGTGCCAGCTGTTTATCGGGGGTCGAAAAACTGTTTTTT	CASCLSGVEKLFF
TRBV4-1	few	TRBJ2-2	17	TRBD2	TGCGTCAGCAGCCAAGACTCTAAGCGGGGGGCGATCGGGGAGCTGTTTTTT	CVSSQDSKRGAIGELFF
TRBV7-9	NA	TRBJ1-2	13	NA	TGTGCCAGCAGCCCGGACCCCTTTGTGTGCTACACCTTC	CASSPDPFVCYTF
TRBV11-2	NA	TRBJ2-1	19	NA	TGTGCCAGCAGCTTCCAATGGGTGCCTTGGACTAACGGGAGTCATGGGCAGTTCTTC	CASSFQWVPWTNGSHGQFF
TRBV2	NA	TRBJ2-5	12	NA	TGTGCCAGCTATGACAACCAAGAGACCCAGTACTTC	CASYDNQETQYF
TRBV20-1	few	TRBJ2-1	13	NA	TGCAGTGCTCGGCGGCTGAACTACAATGAGCAGTTCTTC	CSARRLNYNEQFF
TRBV30	NA	TRBJ2-1	13	TRBD1	TGTGCCTGGAGTGTCTGGTCAGGGGGTGACCAGTTCTTC	CAWSVWSGGDQFF
TRBV29-1	NA	TRBJ2-2	13	TRBD1	TGCAGCGTTGACATAACAGGGGCCGGGGAGCTGTTTTTT	CSVDITGAGELFF
TRBV29-1	few	TRBJ2-1	12	NA	TGCAGCGCCCGCGCGGGCGGAAATGAGCAGTTCTTC	CSARAGGNEQFF
TRBV7-8	NA	TRBJ2-3	16	NA	TGTGCCAGCAGGTCAACAGGGGAGGGATATTTGGATACGCAGTATTTT	CASRSTGEGYLDTQYF
TRBV6-2/TRBV6-3	NA	TRBJ2-5	16	NA	TGTGCCATCAGTCAATCGACGGCAGCGGGCGAAGAGACACAGTACTTC	CAISQSTAAGEETQYF
TRBV7-8	NA	TRBJ2-2	17	NA	TGTGCCAGCAGCTTAGCGCGGCTAGCCGGAAACACCCGTGAGCTGTTTTTT	CASSLARLAGNTRELFF
TRBV12-3/TRBV12-4	once	TRBJ2-2	13	NA	TGTGCCAGCAGTGATGGAGGAACCGGGGAGTTGTTTTTT	CASSDGGTGELFF
TRBV4-3	NA	TRBJ1-2	16	NA	TGCGCCAGCAGCCGGGAAAGGGACGGAGCTATTTATGGTTACAGCTTC	CASSRERDGAIYGYSF
TRBV29-1	few	TRBJ2-3	14	NA	TGCAGTGTTTCCGGGACATGGGCATCAGATACGCAGTATTTT	CSVSGTWASDTQYF
TRBV7-8	NA	TRBJ2-3	16	TRBD2	TGTACCAGCAGCTACGGACTAGCGGACGGCACAGATACGCAGTATTTT	CTSSYGLADGTDTQYF
TRBV29-1	once	TRBJ2-3	13	NA	TGCAGCGTTCGGGACCTCGGCACAGTTACGCAGTATTTT	CSVRDLGTVTQYF
TRBV4-2	NA	TRBJ2-7	16	TRBD1	TGTGCCAGCAGCCAAGACTTCGGACAGGGAAAAGGCGAGCAGTACTTC	CASSQDFGQGKGEQYF
TRBV7-9	once	TRBJ2-1	14	TRBD2	TGTGCCAGCAGCCTAGCGGGAGCGGGGATTGAGCAGTTCTTC	CASSLAGAGIEQFF
TRBV30	NA	TRBJ1-5	15	NA	TGTATCTGGGCCCTCGCGGGGGGCCGCAATCAGCCCCTGCATTTT	CIWALAGGRNQPLHF
TRBV5-1	many	TRBJ2-1	19	TRBD2	TGCGCCAGCAGCTCGAGGGGTCTAGCGGGAGGGAACTATTACAATGAGCAGTTCTTC	CASSSRGLAGGNYYNEQFF